This entry lists 9 T cell receptor beta chains sequenced from one sample in a study of early T cells in non-severe SARS-CoV-2 infection. TCRdb recomputed calls from the 5' RACE reads with MiXCR, one row per CDR3 protein. The repertoire consists of roughly 93,000 distinct CDR3 sequences, with about 10% occurring once and the leading ten covering around 5.1%. Sequencing was done on a sample of whole blood. These receptors came from an adult who was a healthcare worker with PCR-confirmed SARS-CoV-2 infection or an uninfected control (not recorded which).

This clonotype has more than one count but fewer than ten. The V gene is TRBV6-5, the J gene TRBJ2-5, with a tentative D call TRBD1 (6 bases). This CDR3 spans 15 amino acids. Germline CDR1 MNHEY, CDR2 SVGAGI. Trimming cost V 5 bases and J 4 bases, with 17 bases left between them. The CDR3 DNA follows: TGTGCCAGCAGTCCCCGTGGGGCGACAGGAGAGACCCAGTACTTC. Its translation: CASSPRGATGETQYF.

This clonotype was counted many times. V is TRBV27 and J is TRBJ1-3; the D is unclear. CDR1 and CDR2 from the germline V gene are MNHEY and SMNVEV (reference sequence). V lost 6 bases and J lost 0, with 9 bases in between. The CDR3 loop spans 14 amino acids. CDR3 sequence: CASSQASSGNTIYF. The CDR3 nucleotides read TGTGCCAGCAGCCAGGCGAGCTCTGGAAACACCATATATTTT.

This clonotype has ten or more counts. The chain carries TRBV6-1 and TRBJ1-5; D uncertain. The V and J ends lost 5 bases and 3 bases respectively, with 5 bases between them. CDR3 size: 12 residues. Germline V gene sequence: CDR1 MNHNS, CDR2 SASEGT. This CDR3 is CASSTYNQPQHF. Here the CDR3 DNA reads TGTGCCAGCAGTACCTACAATCAGCCCCAGCATTTT.

This clonotype was detected ten times or more. V usage is TRBV9 and J usage is TRBJ2-7; weak D call: TRBD2 (5 bases). Germline V lookup: CDR1 SGDLS, CDR2 YYNGEE. Between the trimmed V and J ends, which lost 3 bases and 3 bases, there was a span of 19 bases. This CDR3 contains 16 residues. The CDR3 sequence is CASSADAGTGSYEQYF. The CDR3 DNA is TGTGCCAGCAGCGCGGACGCCGGCACGGGGAGCTACGAGCAGTACTTC. Based on the CDR3 plus reference TRBV9 and TRBJ2-7, the full variable domain is DSGVTQTPKHLITATGQRVTLRCSPRSGDLSVYWYQQSLDQGLQFLIQYYNGEERAKGNILERFSAQQFPDLHSELNLSSLELGDSALYFCASSADAGTGSYEQYFGPGTRLTVT.

This chain links TRBV20-1 with TRBJ2-7; D gene uncertain. The CDR3 runs to 11 residues. The ends were cut back, 5 bases at V and 6 bases at J, with 11 bases in the middle. Germline V CDR1 and CDR2: DFQATT, SNEGSKA (reference sequence). The CDR3 region is CSASRLREQYF. In nucleotides, the CDR3 is TGCAGTGCTTCCCGCCTTCGCGAGCAGTACTTC.

The sample holds a few counts of this clonotype. CDR3 sequence (DNA): TGTGCCAGCAGTGAATCAGACAGGGGGGAGTACTTC. Encoded protein: CASSESDRGEYF. This chain joins TRBV2 and TRBJ2-7; 9 bases align to TRBD1. Germline lookup yields CDR1 SNHLY and CDR2 FYNNEI. This CDR3 is built from 12 residues. J gave up 11 bases and V 2 bases, and 4 bases lay outside the gene matches.

This clonotype was seen once. The chain uses TRBV3-1 and TRBJ2-1; D unresolved. CDR1 LGHDT and CDR2 YNNKEL come from the germline V gene (reference sequence). This CDR3 comprises 14 residues. V dropped 1 base and J dropped 2 bases, with 6 bases sitting between them. The CDR3 DNA follows: TGTGCCAGCAGCCAAGCAAGTACCTACAATGAGCAGTTCTTC. Translation gives CASSQASTYNEQFF.

The genes are TRBV4-2 and TRBJ1-2; maybe TRBD1 (6 bases). Germline CDR1 reads LGHNA; CDR2 reads YNFKEQ. The germline V and J ends were trimmed by 0 bases and 6 bases, with 17 bases remaining between them. The CDR3 sequence is 16 residues long. The CDR3: CASSQDWGQGRDGYTF. Written as DNA, the CDR3 is TGTGCCAGCAGCCAAGATTGGGGGCAGGGGAGGGATGGCTACACCTTC.

This clonotype was picked up many times. This chain links TRBV18 with TRBJ2-7; tentative D call: TRBD2 (6 bases). The germline V and J ends were trimmed by 1 base and 7 bases, with 14 bases remaining between them. Germline values: CDR1 KGHSH, CDR2 LQKENI. This CDR3 has 14 amino acids. In DNA, the CDR3 is TGTGCCAGCTCACCACTTGGAGGGGCGAGGGAGCAGTACTTC. Translation: CASSPLGGAREQYF.